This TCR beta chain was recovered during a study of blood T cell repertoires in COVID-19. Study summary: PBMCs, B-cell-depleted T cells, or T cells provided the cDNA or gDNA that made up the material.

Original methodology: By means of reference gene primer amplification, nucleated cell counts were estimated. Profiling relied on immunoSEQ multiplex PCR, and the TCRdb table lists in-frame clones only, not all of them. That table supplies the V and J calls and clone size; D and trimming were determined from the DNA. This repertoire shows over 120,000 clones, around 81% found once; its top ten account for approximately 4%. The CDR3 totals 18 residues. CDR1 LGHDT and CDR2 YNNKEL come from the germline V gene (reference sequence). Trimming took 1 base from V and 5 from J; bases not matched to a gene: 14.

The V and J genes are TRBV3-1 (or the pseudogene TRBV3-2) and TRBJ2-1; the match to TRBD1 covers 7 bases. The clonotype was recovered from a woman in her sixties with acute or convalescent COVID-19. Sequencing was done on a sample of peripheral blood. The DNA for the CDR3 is TGTGCCAGCAGCCAAGGGGGGCGACAGGGTTTTACACACAATGAGCAGTTCTTC. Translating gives CASSQGGRQGFTHNEQFF.